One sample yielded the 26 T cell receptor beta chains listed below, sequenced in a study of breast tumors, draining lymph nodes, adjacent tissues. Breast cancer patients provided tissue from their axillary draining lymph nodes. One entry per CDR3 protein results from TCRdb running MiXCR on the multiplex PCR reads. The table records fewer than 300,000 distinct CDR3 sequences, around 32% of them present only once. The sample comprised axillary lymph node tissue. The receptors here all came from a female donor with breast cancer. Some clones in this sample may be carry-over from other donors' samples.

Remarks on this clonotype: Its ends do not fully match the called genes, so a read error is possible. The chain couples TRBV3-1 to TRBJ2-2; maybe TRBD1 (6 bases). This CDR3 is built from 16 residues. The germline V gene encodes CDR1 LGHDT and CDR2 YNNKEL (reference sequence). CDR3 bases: TGCGCCAGCAGCCCAGCTAGGGGCAGGGGCACCGGGGAGCTGTTTTTT. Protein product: CASSPARGRGTGELFF.

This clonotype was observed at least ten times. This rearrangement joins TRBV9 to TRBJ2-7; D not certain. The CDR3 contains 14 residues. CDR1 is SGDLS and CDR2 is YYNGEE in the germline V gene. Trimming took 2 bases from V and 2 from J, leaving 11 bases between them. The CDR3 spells CASSVRSTPYEQYF. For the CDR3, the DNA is TGTGCCAGCAGCGTTCGATCCACGCCCTACGAGCAGTACTTC.

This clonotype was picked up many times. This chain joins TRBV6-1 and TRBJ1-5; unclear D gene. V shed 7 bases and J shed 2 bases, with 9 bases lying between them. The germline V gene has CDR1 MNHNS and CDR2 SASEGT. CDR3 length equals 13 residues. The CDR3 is CASKWPGNQPQHF. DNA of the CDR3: TGTGCCAGCAAGTGGCCAGGCAATCAGCCCCAGCATTTT.

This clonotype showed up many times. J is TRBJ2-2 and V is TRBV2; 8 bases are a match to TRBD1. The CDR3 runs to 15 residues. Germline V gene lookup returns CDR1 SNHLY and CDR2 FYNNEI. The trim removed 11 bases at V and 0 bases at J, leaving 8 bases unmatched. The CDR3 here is CAGQGAGANTGELFF. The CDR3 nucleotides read TGTGCCGGGCAGGGGGCAGGCGCGAACACCGGGGAGCTGTTTTTT.

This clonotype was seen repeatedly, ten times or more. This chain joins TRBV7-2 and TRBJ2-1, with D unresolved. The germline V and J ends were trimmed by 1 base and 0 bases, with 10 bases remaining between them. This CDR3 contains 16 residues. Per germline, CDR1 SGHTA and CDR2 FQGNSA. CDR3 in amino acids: CASSLDPKSSYNEQFF. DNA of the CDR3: TGTGCCAGCAGCTTAGATCCGAAGAGCTCCTACAATGAGCAGTTCTTC.

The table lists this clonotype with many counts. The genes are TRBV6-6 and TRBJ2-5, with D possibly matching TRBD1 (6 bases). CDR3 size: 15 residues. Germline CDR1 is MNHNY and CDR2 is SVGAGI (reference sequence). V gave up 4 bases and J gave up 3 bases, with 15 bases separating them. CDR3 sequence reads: CASSLQWSGEETQYF. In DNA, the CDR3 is TGTGCCAGCAGTTTACAGTGGTCAGGGGAAGAGACCCAGTACTTC.

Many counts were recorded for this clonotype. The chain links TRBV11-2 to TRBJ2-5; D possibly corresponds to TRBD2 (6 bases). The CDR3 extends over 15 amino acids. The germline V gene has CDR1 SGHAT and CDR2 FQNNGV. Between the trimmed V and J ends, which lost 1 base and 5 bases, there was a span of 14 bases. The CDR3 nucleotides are TGTGCCAGCAGCTTAGGAGGCGAGCGGGCCGAGACCCAGTACTTC. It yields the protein CASSLGGERAETQYF.

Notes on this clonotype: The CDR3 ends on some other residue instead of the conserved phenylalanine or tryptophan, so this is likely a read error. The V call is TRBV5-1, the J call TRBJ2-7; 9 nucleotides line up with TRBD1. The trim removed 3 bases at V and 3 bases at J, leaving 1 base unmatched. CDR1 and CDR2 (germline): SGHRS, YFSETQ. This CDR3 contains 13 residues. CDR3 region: CASSSDRGYEQYL. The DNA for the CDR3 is TGCGCCAGCAGCTCGGACAGGGGCTACGAGCAGTACCTC.

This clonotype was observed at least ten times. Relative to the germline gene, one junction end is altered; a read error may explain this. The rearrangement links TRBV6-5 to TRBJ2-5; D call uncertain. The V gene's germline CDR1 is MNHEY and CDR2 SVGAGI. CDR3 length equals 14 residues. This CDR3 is CASSHSVTQETQYF. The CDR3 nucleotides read TGTGCCAGCAGTCACTCGGTCACCCAAGAGACCCAGTACTTC.

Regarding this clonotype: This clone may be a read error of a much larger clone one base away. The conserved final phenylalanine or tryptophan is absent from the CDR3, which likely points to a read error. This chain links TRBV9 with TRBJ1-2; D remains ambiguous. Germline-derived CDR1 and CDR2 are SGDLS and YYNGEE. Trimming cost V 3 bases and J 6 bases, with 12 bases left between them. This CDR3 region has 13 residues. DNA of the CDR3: TGTGCCAGCAGCGCCACAGTTGATCATGGCTACACCTCC. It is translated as CASSATVDHGYTS.

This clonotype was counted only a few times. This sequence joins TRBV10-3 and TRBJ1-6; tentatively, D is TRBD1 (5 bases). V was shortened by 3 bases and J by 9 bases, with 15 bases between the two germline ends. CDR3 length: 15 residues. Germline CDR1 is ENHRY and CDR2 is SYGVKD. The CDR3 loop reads CAISESPGLSSPLHF. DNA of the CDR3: TGTGCCATCAGTGAAAGCCCGGGACTTAGTTCACCCCTCCACTTT.

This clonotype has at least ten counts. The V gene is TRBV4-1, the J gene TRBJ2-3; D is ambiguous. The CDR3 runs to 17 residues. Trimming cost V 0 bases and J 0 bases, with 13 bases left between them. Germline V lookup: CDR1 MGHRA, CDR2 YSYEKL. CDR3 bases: TGCGCCAGCAGCCAAGAATATACGGGCACTAGCACAGATACGCAGTATTTT. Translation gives CASSQEYTGTSTDTQYF.

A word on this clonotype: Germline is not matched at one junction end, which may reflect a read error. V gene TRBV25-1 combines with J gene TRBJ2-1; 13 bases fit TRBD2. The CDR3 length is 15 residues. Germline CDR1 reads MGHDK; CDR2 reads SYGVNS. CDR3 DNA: TGTGCCAGCAGTCTCGGACTAGCGGGAGACAGTGAGCAGTCCTTC. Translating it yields CASSLGLAGDSEQSF.

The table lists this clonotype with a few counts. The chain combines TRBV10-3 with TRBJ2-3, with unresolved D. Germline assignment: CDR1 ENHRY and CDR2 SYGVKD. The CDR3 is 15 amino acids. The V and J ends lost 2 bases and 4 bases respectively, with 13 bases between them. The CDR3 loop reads CAISEQPNVADTQYF. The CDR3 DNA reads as TGTGCCATCAGTGAGCAGCCGAATGTGGCAGATACGCAGTATTTT.

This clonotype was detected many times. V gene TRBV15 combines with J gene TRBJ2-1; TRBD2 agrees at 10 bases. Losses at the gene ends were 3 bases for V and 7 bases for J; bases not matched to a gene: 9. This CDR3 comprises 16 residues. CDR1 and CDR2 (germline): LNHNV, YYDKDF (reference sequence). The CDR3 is CATSSTGTSAMNEQFF. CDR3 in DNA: TGTGCCACCAGCAGTACCGGGACTAGCGCGATGAATGAGCAGTTCTTC.

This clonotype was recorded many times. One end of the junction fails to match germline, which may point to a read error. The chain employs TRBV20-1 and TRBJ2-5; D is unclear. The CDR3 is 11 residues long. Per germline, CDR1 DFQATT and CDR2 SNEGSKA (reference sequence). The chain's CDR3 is CSARRTETQSF. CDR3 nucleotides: TGCAGTGCTAGGCGTACAGAGACCCAGTCCTTC.

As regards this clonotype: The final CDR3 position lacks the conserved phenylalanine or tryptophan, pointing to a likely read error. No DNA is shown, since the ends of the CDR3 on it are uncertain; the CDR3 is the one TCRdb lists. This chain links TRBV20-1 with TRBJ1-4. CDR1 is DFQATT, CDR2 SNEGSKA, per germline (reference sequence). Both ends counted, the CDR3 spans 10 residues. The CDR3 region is CSARDQGDGY.

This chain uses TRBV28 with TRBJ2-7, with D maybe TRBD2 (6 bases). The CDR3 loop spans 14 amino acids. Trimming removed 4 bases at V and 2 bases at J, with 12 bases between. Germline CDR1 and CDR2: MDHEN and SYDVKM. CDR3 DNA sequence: TGTGCCAGCAGTTCGACCGGGAGCCCCTACGAGCAGTACTTC. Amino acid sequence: CASSSTGSPYEQYF. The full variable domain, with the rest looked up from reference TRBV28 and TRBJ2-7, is DVKVTQSSRYLVKRTGEKVFLECVQDMDHENMFWYRQDPGLGLRLIYFSYDVKMKEKGDIPEGYSVSREKKERFSLILESASTNQTSMYLCASSSTGSPYEQYFGPGTRLTVT.

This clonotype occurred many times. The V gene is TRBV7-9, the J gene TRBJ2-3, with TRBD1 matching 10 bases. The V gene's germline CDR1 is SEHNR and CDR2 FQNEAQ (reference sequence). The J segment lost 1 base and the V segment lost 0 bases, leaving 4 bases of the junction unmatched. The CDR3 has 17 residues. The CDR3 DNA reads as TGTGCCAGCAGCTTAGCCGTAGGGACAGGGGGCACAGATACGCAGTATTTT. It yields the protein CASSLAVGTGGTDTQYF.

CDR3 in amino acids: CSVDGLGSDVKLFF. DNA for the CDR3: TGCAGCGTTGATGGTCTCGGAAGCGACGTGAAACTGTTTTTT. This chain joins TRBV29-1 and TRBJ1-4; D is uncertain. Trimming removed 3 bases from V and 11 bases from J, with 19 bases in between. Germline V gene data show CDR1 as SQVTM and CDR2 as ANQGSEA. This CDR3 has 14 amino acids.

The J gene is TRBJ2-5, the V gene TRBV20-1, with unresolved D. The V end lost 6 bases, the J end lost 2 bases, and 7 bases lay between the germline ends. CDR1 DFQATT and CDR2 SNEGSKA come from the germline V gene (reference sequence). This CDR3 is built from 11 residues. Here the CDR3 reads CSALPQETQYF. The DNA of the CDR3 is TGCAGTGCCCTCCCTCAAGAGACCCAGTACTTC.

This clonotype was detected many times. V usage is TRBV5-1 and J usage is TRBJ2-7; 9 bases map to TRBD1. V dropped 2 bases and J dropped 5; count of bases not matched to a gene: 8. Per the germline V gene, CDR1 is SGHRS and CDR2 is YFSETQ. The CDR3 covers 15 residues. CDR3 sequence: CASSFRTGAGDEQYF. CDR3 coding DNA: TGCGCCAGCAGCTTCCGGACAGGGGCTGGCGACGAGCAGTACTTC. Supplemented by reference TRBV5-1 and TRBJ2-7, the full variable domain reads KAGVTQTPRYLIKTRGQQVTLSCSPISGHRSVSWYQQTPGQGLQFLFEYFSETQRNKGNFPGRFSGRQFSNSRSEMNVSTLELGDSALYLCASSFRTGAGDEQYFGPGTRLTVT.

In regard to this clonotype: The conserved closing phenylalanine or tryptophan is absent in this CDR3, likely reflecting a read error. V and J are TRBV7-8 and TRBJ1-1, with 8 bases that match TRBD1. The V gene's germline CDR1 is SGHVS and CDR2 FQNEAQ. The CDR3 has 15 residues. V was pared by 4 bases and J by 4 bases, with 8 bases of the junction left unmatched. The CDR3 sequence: CASSSRQGKVTEAFL. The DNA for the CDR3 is TGTGCCAGCAGCTCCCGACAGGGGAAGGTCACTGAAGCTTTCCTT.

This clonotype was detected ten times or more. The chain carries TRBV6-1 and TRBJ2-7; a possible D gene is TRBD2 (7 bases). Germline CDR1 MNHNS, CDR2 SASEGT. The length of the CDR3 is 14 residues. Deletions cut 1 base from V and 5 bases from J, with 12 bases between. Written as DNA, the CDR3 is TGTGCCAGCAGTGAAGGCCGGGGGGCGAACGAGCAGTACTTC. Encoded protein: CASSEGRGANEQYF.

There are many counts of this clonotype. The CDR3 region is CSAHTEWGGEETQYF. The CDR3 DNA reads as TGCAGTGCCCACACCGAGTGGGGTGGGGAAGAGACCCAGTACTTC. The genes are TRBV20-1 and TRBJ2-5; D ambiguous. There are 15 residues in the CDR3. V shed 6 bases and J shed 3 bases, with 20 bases lying between them. In germline, CDR1 is DFQATT, CDR2 SNEGSKA (reference sequence).

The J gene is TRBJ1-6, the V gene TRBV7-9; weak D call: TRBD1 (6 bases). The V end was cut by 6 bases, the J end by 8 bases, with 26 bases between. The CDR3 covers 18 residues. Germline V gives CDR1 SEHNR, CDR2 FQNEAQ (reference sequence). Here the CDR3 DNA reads TGTGCCAGCAGTTTGGGGGCGTCGCCGGGTAGGGTTGATTCACCCCTCCACTTT. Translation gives CASSLGASPGRVDSPLHF.